The 20 T cell receptor beta chains below come from one sample, sequenced in a study of CD8 T cells in ankylosing spondylitis. Their recognized antigens are unknown. Broader study findings: One TCR beta motif, made up of several highly homologous variants, appeared characteristic of ankylosing spondylitis blood.

TCRdb analysed the 5' RACE reads with MiXCR anew, one entry per CDR3 protein. The sample yields over 450,000 distinct CDR3 sequences, roughly 13% seen once. The sample comprised blood, either unsorted or a sorted T cell fraction (not recorded which). The receptors originated from a male donor with ankylosing spondylitis.

The chain employs TRBV10-2 and TRBJ1-2; D call uncertain. V lost 3 bases to trimming and J lost 1 base, with 9 bases between them. The V gene's germline CDR1 is WSHSY and CDR2 SAAADI. This CDR3 is built from 14 residues. The CDR3 DNA is TGCGCCAGCAGTGAATTTGGCAGTAACTATGGCTACACCTTC. Translating gives CASSEFGSNYGYTF.

This clonotype appeared a few times. The chain carries TRBV5-1 and TRBJ2-5, with 10 bases aligning to TRBD2. The J segment lost 4 bases and the V segment lost 4 bases, leaving 4 bases of the junction unmatched. CDR1 is SGHRS, CDR2 YFSETQ, per germline. CDR3 length equals 14 residues. In DNA, the CDR3 is TGCGCCAGCAGCGCCGGACTAGCGGCAGAGACCCAGTACTTC. Protein product: CASSAGLAAETQYF. The complete variable domain, with remaining parts taken from reference TRBV5-1 and TRBJ2-5, reads KAGVTQTPRYLIKTRGQQVTLSCSPISGHRSVSWYQQTPGQGLQFLFEYFSETQRNKGNFPGRFSGRQFSNSRSEMNVSTLELGDSALYLCASSAGLAAETQYFGPGTRLLVL.

This sequence joins TRBV20-1 and TRBJ2-3; D tentatively fits TRBD1 or TRBD2 (5 bases each). V lost 6 bases and J lost 3, with 13 bases in between. The CDR3 totals 13 residues. Germline V CDR1 and CDR2: DFQATT, SNEGSKA (reference sequence). CDR3 coding DNA: TGCAGTGCCAGAAGGGGCGGGACAGATACGCAGTATTTT. Encoded protein: CSARRGGTDTQYF.

The chain uses TRBV2 and TRBJ1-2; D gene ambiguous. V lost 2 bases, J lost 4 bases, and 8 bases lay in between. The CDR3 runs to 13 residues. Germline-derived CDR1 and CDR2 are SNHLY and FYNNEI. Here the CDR3 reads CASSETVLYGYTF. CDR3 coding DNA: TGTGCCAGCAGTGAAACCGTCCTCTATGGCTACACCTTC. Together with reference TRBV2 and TRBJ1-2, the CDR3 gives the full variable domain: EPEVTQTPSHQVTQMGQEVILRCVPISNHLYFYWYRQILGQKVEFLVSFYNNEISEKSEIFDDQFSVERPDGSNFTLKIRSTKLEDSAMYFCASSETVLYGYTFGSGTRLTVV.

This clonotype has at least ten counts. The V and J genes are TRBV5-1 and TRBJ1-3; a weak D match, TRBD1 (6 bases). CDR1 and CDR2 from the germline V gene are SGHRS and YFSETQ. V was cut by 4 bases and J by 4 bases, with 15 bases left in between. CDR3 length: 15 amino acids. The CDR3 DNA sequence: TGCGCCAGCAGCGACATACAGGGAGACGGAAACACCATATATTTT. It specifies CASSDIQGDGNTIYF.

This clonotype was recorded a few times. This rearrangement joins TRBV12-3 or TRBV12-4 to TRBJ1-2, with TRBD1 matching over 7 bases. This CDR3 has 14 residues. Germline trimming cut 6 bases from V and 2 bases from J; bases unmatched to any gene: 6. CDR3 nucleotide sequence: TGTGCCAGCAGCTGGGACAGTATAAACTATGGCTACACCTTC. Its protein product is CASSWDSINYGYTF.

This clonotype was observed at least ten times. The genes are TRBV5-1 and TRBJ2-3; 9 bases map to TRBD2. V was pared by 0 bases and J by 6 bases, with 11 bases of the junction left unmatched. The CDR3 extends over 17 amino acids. Germline CDR1 SGHRS, CDR2 YFSETQ. The CDR3 loop reads CASSLAIGGRASDTQYF. CDR3 bases: TGCGCCAGCAGCTTGGCCATAGGCGGGAGGGCCTCGGATACGCAGTATTTT.

V gene TRBV27 combines with J gene TRBJ2-1, with TRBD1 as a possible D gene (5 bases). V dropped 4 bases and J dropped 8 bases, with 15 bases sitting between them. Germline CDR1 is MNHEY and CDR2 is SMNVEV (reference sequence). The CDR3 runs to 14 residues. DNA of the CDR3: TGTGCCAGCAGTTCCCGCCCAGGGTGGCATGAGCAGTTCTTC. Encoded protein: CASSSRPGWHEQFF.

This clonotype was seen more than once but under ten times. This sequence joins TRBV5-1 and TRBJ1-6; no clear D gene. CDR1 is SGHRS, CDR2 YFSETQ, per germline. The CDR3 is made up of 13 amino acids. V was pared by 3 bases and J by 12 bases, with 13 bases between. DNA of the CDR3: TGCGCCAGCAGCTCGACCGGGCCCCAACCCCTCCACTTT. Translating gives CASSSTGPQPLHF.

The J gene is TRBJ1-1, the V gene TRBV7-2, with D unresolved. Germline assignment: CDR1 SGHTA and CDR2 FQGNSA. The CDR3 has 14 residues. V dropped 5 bases and J dropped 5 bases, with 15 bases sitting between them. The CDR3 here is CASSPVLLGTEAFF. CDR3 sequence (DNA): TGTGCCAGCAGCCCCGTTCTTCTGGGGACTGAAGCTTTCTTT.

The V gene is TRBV28, the J gene TRBJ2-3; TRBD1 is a possible D gene (5 bases). This CDR3 contains 17 residues. Germline-derived CDR1 and CDR2 are MDHEN and SYDVKM. With 5 bases removed from V and 3 bases from J, the gap between germline ends came to 21 bases. CDR3 sequence: CASSQPFGAGSTDTQYF. As DNA, the CDR3 is TGTGCCAGCAGTCAACCCTTTGGGGCAGGTTCGACAGATACGCAGTATTTT.

This clonotype was found many times. The gene calls are TRBV29-1 and TRBJ2-1; 7 bases align to TRBD2. The CDR3 totals 15 residues. The V gene's germline CDR1 is SQVTM and CDR2 ANQGSEA. Unmatched junction bases numbered 8, after V lost 5 bases and J lost 1 base. CDR3 protein: CSVLDPSGSYNEQFF. The CDR3, as DNA: TGCAGCGTTCTGGACCCTAGCGGTTCCTACAATGAGCAGTTCTTC.

The V call is TRBV7-9, the J call TRBJ1-1, with 8 bases fitting TRBD1. The germline V gene has CDR1 SEHNR and CDR2 FQNEAQ (reference sequence). The CDR3 length is 15 residues. V shed 3 bases, J shed 4 bases, and the junction held 7 bases outside the gene matches. The CDR3 DNA sequence: TGTGCCAGCAGCTTCCAGACAGGGGAAGGCACTGAAGCTTTCTTT. It translates to CASSFQTGEGTEAFF.

This clonotype has only a few counts. The chain has TRBV20-1 and TRBJ2-1; D uncertain. Germline loops: CDR1 DFQATT, CDR2 SNEGSKA (reference sequence). CDR3 size: 15 residues. V gave up 3 bases and J gave up 5 bases, with 17 bases separating them. CDR3 in amino acids: CSASPPGDLDNEQFF. In DNA, the CDR3 is TGCAGTGCTAGCCCCCCTGGGGATCTCGACAATGAGCAGTTCTTC.

This clonotype was seen a few times. The chain couples TRBV11-2 to TRBJ2-3; 8 bases match TRBD1. Trimming took 3 bases from V and 0 from J; bases not matched to a gene: 2. In germline, CDR1 is SGHAT, CDR2 FQNNGV. The CDR3 consists of 15 residues. The CDR3 DNA is TGTGCCAGCAGCTTGACAGGGGCCAGCACAGATACGCAGTATTTT. Amino acid sequence: CASSLTGASTDTQYF.

The table lists this clonotype with many counts. The genes are TRBV7-2 and TRBJ2-3; TRBD2 matches at 8 bases. Germline V lookup: CDR1 SGHTA, CDR2 FQGNSA. J was trimmed by 2 bases and V by 5 bases; bases with no gene match: 6. The CDR3 length is 15 residues. The CDR3: CASSLSGTYTDTQYF. DNA for the CDR3: TGTGCCAGCAGCCTTAGCGGGACCTACACAGATACGCAGTATTTT.

This clonotype was found a few times. This rearrangement joins TRBV4-1 to TRBJ2-4; possibly TRBD1 for D (6 bases). In germline, CDR1 is MGHRA, CDR2 YSYEKL. The CDR3 contains 15 residues. Between the trimmed V and J ends, which lost 3 bases and 8 bases, there was a span of 17 bases. The CDR3 region has the DNA TGCGCCAGCAGCCAGGGGGACACGCGATTGGACATTCAGTACTTC. Translation: CASSQGDTRLDIQYF.

This clonotype has a handful of counts. This CDR3 is CASSLVSSGRGEQFF. CDR3 DNA: TGTGCCAGCAGCTTAGTGTCTAGCGGGAGGGGCGAGCAGTTCTTC. The chain carries TRBV11-2 and TRBJ2-1; 12 nucleotides align to TRBD2. V was pared by 1 base and J by 10 bases, with 5 bases of the junction left unmatched. The CDR3 loop spans 15 amino acids. CDR1 SGHAT and CDR2 FQNNGV come from the germline V gene.

This rearrangement joins TRBV27 to TRBJ1-5; tentatively, D is TRBD1 (5 bases). Trimming stripped 8 bases from V and 2 bases from J, with 13 bases between. CDR1 is MNHEY, CDR2 SMNVEV, per germline (reference sequence). The CDR3 has 14 amino acids. The CDR3 spells CASRKQGGNQPQHF. DNA of the CDR3: TGTGCCAGCCGCAAACAAGGGGGCAATCAGCCCCAGCATTTT.

V is TRBV7-8 and J is TRBJ2-5; the match to TRBD1 covers 7 bases. Germline V lookup: CDR1 SGHVS, CDR2 FQNEAQ. V was pared by 5 bases and J by 7 bases, with 19 bases of the junction left unmatched. The CDR3 is made up of 17 amino acids. The CDR3 bases are TGTGCCAGCAGCAAAAACCGAAACAGGGGCCCCTCTTGGACCCAGTACTTC. It specifies CASSKNRNRGPSWTQYF.